These 2 T cell receptor beta chains originate from one sample sequenced in a study of T cells in Graves' hyperthyroidism and ophthalmopathy. From RNA transcripts, TCR beta CDR3 regions were amplified. TCR CDR3 underwent first-round RT-PCR with the HTBI primer set. One entry per CDR3 protein, called by TCRdb with MiXCR from the multiplex PCR reads. The repertoire holds approximately 630,000 distinct CDR3 sequences, with 15% to 20% as singletons. Sequences were obtained from blood. The receptors were gathered from a woman under 40 with Graves' hyperthyroidism.

This clonotype appeared a few times. The chain employs TRBV7-8 and TRBJ2-4; no reliable D call. Per germline, CDR1 SGHVS and CDR2 FQNEAQ. V was cut by 3 bases and J by 11 bases, with 14 bases left in between. CDR3 size: 13 residues. The CDR3 nucleotides are TGTGCCAGCAGCTTGGCCCAGAGGTCTCTTCAGTACTTC. Translation gives CASSLAQRSLQYF. The complete variable domain, with remaining parts taken from reference TRBV7-8 and TRBJ2-4, reads GAGVSQSPRYKVAKRGQDVALRCDPISGHVSLFWYQQALGQGPEFLTYFQNEAQLDKSGLPSDRFFAERPEGSVSTLKIQRTQQEDSAVYLCASSLAQRSLQYFGAGTRLSVL.

This clonotype was detected a few times. This sequence joins TRBV18 and TRBJ2-2; D call uncertain. CDR1 and CDR2 (germline): KGHSH, LQKENI. CDR3 length: 13 residues. The V gene lost 0 bases and the J gene lost 6 bases, with 5 bases spanning the gap. For the CDR3, the DNA is TGTGCCAGCTCACCACCCTCCTCCGGGGAGCTGTTTTTT. This sequence encodes CASSPPSSGELFF.